What follows describes a single T cell receptor (beta chain). Per the original data handling: Amplified reference gene primers provided the basis for estimating nucleated cell counts. TCRdb's table, derived via immunoSEQ multiplex PCR, lists solely in-frame clones and lacks some. From that table come the V and J calls and clone size; the DNA was used to work out D and trimming. This sample carries about 310,000 clones, around 92% of them seen once, and the ten largest clones take roughly 10%. The sample originates from a study of blood T cell repertoires in COVID-19. Study-level background: The cDNA or gDNA used as material had been derived from T cells, B-cell-depleted T cells, or PBMCs.

Living in about two dozen US areas, the participants were between about 18 and 100 years of age. Cohorts were based on clinical histories the participants reported. The germline V gene encodes CDR1 SGHAT and CDR2 FQNNGV. The ends were cut back, 5 bases at V and 3 bases at J, with 17 bases in the middle. The CDR3 totals 15 residues. The source is a woman aged 25 to 45 who had recovered from COVID-19. This chain uses TRBV11-2 with TRBJ2-7; the D gene is possibly TRBD1 (7 bases). Material for sequencing was PBMCs or T cells enriched from blood (not recorded which). The CDR3 DNA follows: TGTGCCAGCAGCACCCCGACAGGGCGGGACTACGAGCAGTACTTC. This translates into CASSTPTGRDYEQYF. The complete variable domain, with remaining parts taken from reference TRBV11-2 and TRBJ2-7, reads EAGVAQSPRYKIIEKRQSVAFWCNPISGHATLYWYQQILGQGPKLLIQFQNNGVVDDSQLPKDRFSAERLKGVDSTLKIQPAKLEDSAVYLCASSTPTGRDYEQYFGPGTRLTVT.